These T cell receptor beta chains were read from a single sample in a study of shared clonotypes between healthy human individuals. Clones were sequenced by immunoSEQ multiplex PCR, and TCRdb holds only the in-frame ones, with some missing. The sample records roughly 1,100,000 clones, about 76% being singletons. The sample consisted of memory CD4+ T cells sorted from blood. These receptors were obtained from a man aged 18 to 29 in good health. The CDR3 runs from the conserved cysteine through the conserved F or W. D genes are given only for firm matches. Part of the rows lack a size; the others show once, few, many or a class for expanded clones.

d_call: TRBD1
clone_size: .
j_call: TRBJ2-1
v_call: TRBV5-6
cdr3_nt: TGTGCCAGCAGCTTGATAGTAAAGACAGGGGGAAGGAATGAGCAGTTCTTC
cdr3_aa: CASSLIVKTGGRNEQFF

d_call: .
clone_size: .
j_call: TRBJ2-5
v_call: TRBV6-1
cdr3_nt: TGTGCCAGCAGTGTACGCTTAACGTCCCAGGGCAGCAAAGAGACCCAGTACTTC
cdr3_aa: CASSVRLTSQGSKETQYF

d_call: .
clone_size: .
j_call: TRBJ1-6
v_call: TRBV2
cdr3_nt: TGTGCCAGCTTTGGGGGGGCAGGAAAACTGAATTCACCCCTCCACTTT
cdr3_aa: CASFGGAGKLNSPLHF

d_call: .
clone_size: .
j_call: TRBJ2-2
v_call: TRBV21-1
cdr3_nt: TGTGCCAGCAGCAAAGGGGAGGCTAGCGGGGTTTTTTCGAACACCGGGGAGCTGTTTTTT
cdr3_aa: CASSKGEASGVFSNTGELFF

d_call: .
clone_size: .
j_call: TRBJ2-5
v_call: TRBV5-4
cdr3_nt: TGTGCCAGCAGCCCGGGGCCTCAAGAGACCCAGTACTTC
cdr3_aa: CASSPGPQETQYF

d_call: TRBD1
clone_size: once
j_call: TRBJ2-1
v_call: TRBV5-8
cdr3_nt: TGTGCCAGCAGCTTCCAGGGGGTCGGGTCGGATGAGCAGTTCTTC
cdr3_aa: CASSFQGVGSDEQFF

d_call: .
clone_size: .
j_call: TRBJ2-1
v_call: TRBV5-1
cdr3_nt: TGCGCCAGCAGCTCACAGGGTAGCTCCTACAATGAGCAGTTCTTC
cdr3_aa: CASSSQGSSYNEQFF

d_call: .
clone_size: .
j_call: TRBJ2-3
v_call: TRBV7-2
cdr3_nt: TGTGCCAGCAGCTTACAGGGGATGAGCACAGATACGCAGTATTTT
cdr3_aa: CASSLQGMSTDTQYF

d_call: TRBD1
clone_size: .
j_call: TRBJ2-3
v_call: TRBV29-1
cdr3_nt: TGCAGCGTTGCCCTGACAGGGACGGCGACAGATACGCAGTATTTT
cdr3_aa: CSVALTGTATDTQYF

d_call: .
clone_size: .
j_call: TRBJ1-6
v_call: TRBV5-4
cdr3_nt: TGTGCCAGCAGCCCCGATCCGGGACCCATCGATTCACCCCTCCACTTT
cdr3_aa: CASSPDPGPIDSPLHF

d_call: .
clone_size: .
j_call: TRBJ2-5
v_call: TRBV19
cdr3_nt: TGTGCCAGTAGTGTAACGTCGGACAGCGGAACCCAGTACTTC
cdr3_aa: CASSVTSDSGTQYF

d_call: TRBD2
clone_size: .
j_call: TRBJ2-2
v_call: TRBV25-1
cdr3_nt: TGTGCCAGCACCGGACTAGTGACCGGGGAGCTGTTTTTT
cdr3_aa: CASTGLVTGELFF

d_call: TRBD2
clone_size: .
j_call: TRBJ2-1
v_call: TRBV30
cdr3_nt: TGTGCCTGGAGCGAACTAGCGGAGGCCCGGCAGTTCTTC
cdr3_aa: CAWSELAEARQFF

d_call: TRBD1
clone_size: .
j_call: TRBJ2-1
v_call: TRBV5-1
cdr3_nt: TGCGCCAGCAGCTTGGGCCTAGGGACAGGGATTCGCAATGAGCAGTTCTTC
cdr3_aa: CASSLGLGTGIRNEQFF

d_call: .
clone_size: few
j_call: TRBJ1-6
v_call: TRBV19
cdr3_nt: TGTGCCAGTCGGGAGCAGTCCTATAATTCACCCCTCCACTTT
cdr3_aa: CASREQSYNSPLHF

d_call: .
clone_size: few
j_call: TRBJ1-2
v_call: TRBV30
cdr3_nt: TGTGCCTGGAGTGGCAGGGACTATGGCTACACCTTC
cdr3_aa: CAWSGRDYGYTF

d_call: .
clone_size: once
j_call: TRBJ2-2
v_call: TRBV30
cdr3_nt: TGTGCCTGGAAGGGCCTAGCCTACACCGGGGAGCTGTTTTTT
cdr3_aa: CAWKGLAYTGELFF

d_call: .
clone_size: .
j_call: TRBJ1-2
v_call: TRBV7-3
cdr3_nt: TGTGCCAGCAGACGAACTGGGGCGGATGGGGTTGGCTATGGCTACACCTTC
cdr3_aa: CASRRTGADGVGYGYTF

d_call: .
clone_size: .
j_call: TRBJ2-7
v_call: TRBV6-6
cdr3_nt: TGTGCCAGCAGGACAGGCACCTACGAGCAGTACTTC
cdr3_aa: CASRTGTYEQYF

d_call: TRBD2
clone_size: .
j_call: TRBJ2-7
v_call: TRBV6-1
cdr3_nt: TGTGCCAGCAGCGTTACTAGCGGGGGCGACTACGAGCAGTACTTC
cdr3_aa: CASSVTSGGDYEQYF

d_call: TRBD2
clone_size: .
j_call: TRBJ2-3
v_call: TRBV2
cdr3_nt: TGTGCCAGCAGTCACAGACTAGCGGGGGGCTCAGATACGCAGTATTTT
cdr3_aa: CASSHRLAGGSDTQYF

d_call: .
clone_size: few
j_call: TRBJ2-5
v_call: TRBV19
cdr3_nt: TGTGCCAGTAGTATGGGTCGACGGACACAAGAGACCCAGTACTTC
cdr3_aa: CASSMGRRTQETQYF

d_call: .
clone_size: .
j_call: TRBJ2-3
v_call: TRBV18
cdr3_nt: TGTGCCAGCTCACCTGAGCCTAGCAAGGTAGATACGCAGTATTTT
cdr3_aa: CASSPEPSKVDTQYF

d_call: TRBD1
clone_size: .
j_call: TRBJ1-3
v_call: TRBV9
cdr3_nt: TGTGCCAGCAGCCAGGGGACAGGGGCCGGAAACACCATATATTTT
cdr3_aa: CASSQGTGAGNTIYF

d_call: TRBD1
clone_size: .
j_call: TRBJ2-2
v_call: TRBV19
cdr3_nt: TGTGCCAGTATTCGAGACAGGGAAGTGGCCGGGGAGCTGTTTTTT
cdr3_aa: CASIRDREVAGELFF

d_call: TRBD1
clone_size: .
j_call: TRBJ2-3
v_call: TRBV5-4
cdr3_nt: TGTGCCAGCAGCTCAGGACAGGGGCCAGATACGCAGTATTTT
cdr3_aa: CASSSGQGPDTQYF

d_call: .
clone_size: .
j_call: TRBJ2-5
v_call: TRBV11-2
cdr3_nt: TGTGCCAGCAGCTCAACGGCCGGGACGATCCAAGAGACCCAGTACTTC
cdr3_aa: CASSSTAGTIQETQYF

d_call: TRBD1
clone_size: .
j_call: TRBJ1-2
v_call: TRBV5-4
cdr3_nt: TGTGCCAGCAGCTTGGCCGGGACAGGGGGAGGTGGCTACACCTTC
cdr3_aa: CASSLAGTGGGGYTF

d_call: TRBD2
clone_size: .
j_call: TRBJ2-5
v_call: TRBV28
cdr3_nt: TGTGCCAGCGGGTCCAGCGGGGGGCATGAAGAGACCCAGTACTTC
cdr3_aa: CASGSSGGHEETQYF

d_call: .
clone_size: .
j_call: TRBJ2-1
v_call: TRBV19
cdr3_nt: TGTGCCAGCCGAAGCGGGACATCCTCGAATGAGCAGTTCTTC
cdr3_aa: CASRSGTSSNEQFF

d_call: TRBD1
clone_size: .
j_call: TRBJ2-6
v_call: TRBV10-3
cdr3_nt: TGTGCCATCAGTGACCGGACAGGGATAACTGGGGCCAACGTCCTGACTTTC
cdr3_aa: CAISDRTGITGANVLTF

d_call: TRBD2
clone_size: .
j_call: TRBJ2-1
v_call: TRBV2
cdr3_nt: TGTGCCAGCAGTAGGGAGGGGATGGGGCAGTTCTTC
cdr3_aa: CASSREGMGQFF

d_call: TRBD2
clone_size: .
j_call: TRBJ2-1
v_call: TRBV6-5
cdr3_nt: TGTGCCAGCAGAACGGGACTAGCGGTCTACAATGAGCAGTTCTTC
cdr3_aa: CASRTGLAVYNEQFF

d_call: .
clone_size: .
j_call: TRBJ2-2
v_call: TRBV5-1
cdr3_nt: TGCGCCAGCAGCATCCAACCGACTGGAACCGCGAACACCGGGGAGCTGTTTTTT
cdr3_aa: CASSIQPTGTANTGELFF

d_call: .
clone_size: .
j_call: TRBJ1-1
v_call: TRBV7-9
cdr3_nt: TGTGCCAGCAGCTTTTATCTGGGGGGGAACACTGAAGCTTTCTTT
cdr3_aa: CASSFYLGGNTEAFF

d_call: .
clone_size: few
j_call: TRBJ1-6
v_call: TRBV25-1
cdr3_nt: TGTGCCAGCAGATGGGGAGGGAGGGACAATTCACCCCTCCACTTT
cdr3_aa: CASRWGGRDNSPLHF

d_call: .
clone_size: .
j_call: TRBJ1-6
v_call: TRBV9
cdr3_nt: TGTGCCAGCAGCGTAGATACGGGGTTTTACTATAATTCACCCCTCCACTTT
cdr3_aa: CASSVDTGFYYNSPLHF

d_call: .
clone_size: .
j_call: TRBJ2-2
v_call: TRBV15
cdr3_nt: TGTGCCACCAGCAGAGAACAGCCGAACACCGGGGAGCTGTTTTTT
cdr3_aa: CATSREQPNTGELFF

d_call: .
clone_size: .
j_call: TRBJ2-1
v_call: TRBV2
cdr3_nt: TGTGCCAGCAGTGAACATATAATAGGGTACAATGAGCAGTTCTTC
cdr3_aa: CASSEHIIGYNEQFF

d_call: TRBD1
clone_size: .
j_call: TRBJ1-2
v_call: TRBV30
cdr3_nt: TGTGCCTGGAGTGTACGACAGGGCTATGGCTACACCTTC
cdr3_aa: CAWSVRQGYGYTF

d_call: TRBD2
clone_size: .
j_call: TRBJ2-3
v_call: TRBV5-4
cdr3_nt: TGTGCCAGCAGCTTGCCGACTAGCGGGACCGCAGATACGCAGTATTTT
cdr3_aa: CASSLPTSGTADTQYF

d_call: .
clone_size: many
j_call: TRBJ2-5
v_call: TRBV20-1
cdr3_nt: TGCAGTGCTAGAGATATAGGGACCCAGTACTTC
cdr3_aa: CSARDIGTQYF

d_call: .
clone_size: .
j_call: TRBJ1-4
v_call: TRBV6-1
cdr3_nt: TGTGCCAGCAGGGTCCAGGACGCAACTAATGAAAAACTGTTTTTT
cdr3_aa: CASRVQDATNEKLFF

d_call: .
clone_size: .
j_call: TRBJ2-3
v_call: TRBV5-1
cdr3_nt: TGCGCCAGCAGAGAATCCGTCTCGAGCTCAGATACGCAGTATTTT
cdr3_aa: CASRESVSSSDTQYF

d_call: .
clone_size: .
j_call: TRBJ2-4
v_call: TRBV7-2
cdr3_nt: TGTGCCAGCAGCTTGTGGGTCGGAAACATTCAGTACTTC
cdr3_aa: CASSLWVGNIQYF

d_call: .
clone_size: few
j_call: TRBJ2-3
v_call: TRBV4-1
cdr3_nt: TGCGCCAGCAGCCATGGGACTCAAGATACGCAGTATTTT
cdr3_aa: CASSHGTQDTQYF

d_call: TRBD1
clone_size: few
j_call: TRBJ2-2
v_call: TRBV6-6
cdr3_nt: TGTGCCAGCAGTCGGGACAGACTCACCGGGGAGCTGTTTTTT
cdr3_aa: CASSRDRLTGELFF

d_call: .
clone_size: once
j_call: TRBJ1-3
v_call: TRBV2
cdr3_nt: TGTGCCAGCAGTGGGCCACTCTCCGGAAACACCATATATTTT
cdr3_aa: CASSGPLSGNTIYF

d_call: TRBD2
clone_size: .
j_call: TRBJ2-7
v_call: TRBV7-2
cdr3_nt: TGTGCCAGCAGCCCGCAGTTGGCGGGAGGATACGAGCAGTACTTC
cdr3_aa: CASSPQLAGGYEQYF

d_call: TRBD1
clone_size: few
j_call: TRBJ1-6
v_call: TRBV9
cdr3_nt: TGTGCCAGCAGCGTCGGACGGGACAGGTATAATTCACCCCTCCACTTT
cdr3_aa: CASSVGRDRYNSPLHF

d_call: .
clone_size: .
j_call: TRBJ1-3
v_call: TRBV5-5
cdr3_nt: TGTGCCAGCAGCTTAATACAGGAGCCTTCCTCTGGAAACACCATATATTTT
cdr3_aa: CASSLIQEPSSGNTIYF

d_call: TRBD1
clone_size: few
j_call: TRBJ2-7
v_call: TRBV7-9
cdr3_nt: TGTGCCAGCAGCCCACTTGGACAGGGGGTATTCGAGCAGTACTTC
cdr3_aa: CASSPLGQGVFEQYF

d_call: .
clone_size: .
j_call: TRBJ1-1
v_call: TRBV4-1
cdr3_nt: TGCGCCAGCAGCCAAGGAATCCTGGGCCTTGGCACTGAAGCTTTCTTT
cdr3_aa: CASSQGILGLGTEAFF

d_call: .
clone_size: .
j_call: TRBJ1-2
v_call: TRBV5-6
cdr3_nt: TGTGCCAGCAGCTCGGCCGGCCCCTATGGCTACACCTTC
cdr3_aa: CASSSAGPYGYTF

d_call: TRBD1
clone_size: once
j_call: TRBJ2-2
v_call: TRBV5-1
cdr3_nt: TGCGCCAGCAGCTTGGTAGCAGGGGGCTTCACCGGGGAGCTGTTTTTT
cdr3_aa: CASSLVAGGFTGELFF

d_call: .
clone_size: .
j_call: TRBJ2-2
v_call: TRBV4-1
cdr3_nt: TGCGCCAGCAGCCAAGAACCAGCGCCGAACACCGGGGAGCTGTTTTTT
cdr3_aa: CASSQEPAPNTGELFF

d_call: .
clone_size: .
j_call: TRBJ2-7
v_call: TRBV15
cdr3_nt: TGTGCCACCAGCAGAGAACCGGCGAACCCGATCTACGAGCAGTACTTC
cdr3_aa: CATSREPANPIYEQYF

d_call: .
clone_size: .
j_call: TRBJ1-5
v_call: TRBV19
cdr3_nt: TGTGCCACCCAGAACCGCCAGCGATCTGGGGGTATCGATCAGCCCCAGCATTTT
cdr3_aa: CATQNRQRSGGIDQPQHF